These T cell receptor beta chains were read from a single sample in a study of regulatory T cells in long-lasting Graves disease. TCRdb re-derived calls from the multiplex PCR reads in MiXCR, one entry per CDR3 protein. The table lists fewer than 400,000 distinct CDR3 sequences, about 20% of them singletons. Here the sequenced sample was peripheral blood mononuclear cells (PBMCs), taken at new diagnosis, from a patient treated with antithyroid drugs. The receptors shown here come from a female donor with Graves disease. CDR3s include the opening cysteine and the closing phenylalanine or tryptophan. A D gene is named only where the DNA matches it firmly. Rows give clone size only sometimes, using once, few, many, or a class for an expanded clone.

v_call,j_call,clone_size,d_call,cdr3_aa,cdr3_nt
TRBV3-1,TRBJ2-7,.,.,CASSQGLERPYEQYF,TGTGCCAGCAGCCAAGGACTAGAAAGGCCCTACGAGCAGTACTTC
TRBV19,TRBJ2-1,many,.,CASSITLGTYNEQFF,TGTGCCAGTAGTATAACGCTGGGCACCTACAATGAGCAGTTCTTC
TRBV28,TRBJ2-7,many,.,CASSSQRVPPNF,TGTGCCAGCAGTTCCCAGCGGGTCCCTCCGAACTTC
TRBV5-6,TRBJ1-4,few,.,CASSSQGRIEKLFF,TGTGCCAGCAGCTCGCAGGGGAGGATTGAAAAACTGTTTTTT
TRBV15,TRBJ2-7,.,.,CATSTGRISSYEQYF,TGTGCCACCAGCACAGGACGTATAAGCTCCTACGAGCAGTACTTC
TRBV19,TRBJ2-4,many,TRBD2,CASSPPGLAGSSVAKNIQYF,TGTGCCAGTAGCCCGCCTGGACTAGCGGGATCCTCTGTGGCCAAAAACATTCAGTACTTC
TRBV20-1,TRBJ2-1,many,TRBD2,CSARKAGTSAYNEQFF,TGCAGTGCTCGTAAAGCCGGGACTAGCGCCTACAATGAGCAGTTCTTC
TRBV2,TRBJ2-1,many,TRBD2,CASSKTSGHEQFF,TGTGCCAGCAGTAAGACTAGCGGTCATGAGCAGTTCTTC
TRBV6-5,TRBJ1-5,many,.,CASSYTGKQPQHF,TGTGCCAGCAGTTACACAGGGAAACAGCCCCAGCATTTT
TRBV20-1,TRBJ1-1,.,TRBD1,CSARGGQGDSNTEAFF,TGCAGTGCTAGAGGAGGACAGGGTGATTCGAACACTGAAGCTTTCTTT
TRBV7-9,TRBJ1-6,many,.,CASSFYRDNSPLHF,TGTGCCAGCAGCTTTTACAGGGACAATTCACCCCTCCACTTT
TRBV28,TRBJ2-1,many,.,CASSLNVMGEQFF,TGTGCCAGCAGTCTAAACGTGATGGGTGAGCAGTTCTTC
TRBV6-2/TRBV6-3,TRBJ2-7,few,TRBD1,CASSYRGREPFYEQYF,TGTGCCAGCAGTTACAGGGGGCGCGAGCCTTTCTACGAGCAGTACTTC
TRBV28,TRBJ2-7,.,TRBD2,CASSLREAGSSYEQYF,TGTGCCAGCAGTCTACGTGAAGCGGGGAGCTCCTACGAGCAGTACTTC
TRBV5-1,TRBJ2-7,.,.,CASSRTSGIAYEQYF,TGCGCCAGCAGCCGCACATCGGGCATCGCCTACGAGCAGTACTTC
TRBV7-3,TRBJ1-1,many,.,CASSWTPNTEAFF,TGTGCCAGCAGCTGGACTCCGAACACTGAAGCTTTCTTT
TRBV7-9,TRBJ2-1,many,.,CASSASGAPTQFF,TGTGCCAGCAGCGCGTCGGGGGCTCCTACCCAGTTCTTC
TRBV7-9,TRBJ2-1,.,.,CASSFGGVVDNEQFF,TGTGCCAGCAGTTTCGGCGGCGTAGTAGACAATGAGCAGTTCTTC
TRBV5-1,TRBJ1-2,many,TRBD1,CASSYTGTAYGYTF,TGCGCCAGCAGCTATACCGGGACAGCCTATGGCTACACCTTC
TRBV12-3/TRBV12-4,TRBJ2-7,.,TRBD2,CASSRSGRGVYEQYF,TGTGCCAGCAGTCGCAGCGGGAGAGGGGTCTACGAGCAGTACTTC
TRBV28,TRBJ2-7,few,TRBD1,CASRPGQGVSYEQYF,TGTGCCAGCAGACCGGGACAGGGGGTTTCCTACGAGCAGTACTTC
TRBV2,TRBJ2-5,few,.,CASSDREGEGGIETQYF,TGTGCCAGCAGCGACAGGGAGGGCGAGGGTGGTATAGAGACCCAGTACTTC
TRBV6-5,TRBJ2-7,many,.,CASSYSRRGSSYEQYF,TGTGCCAGCAGTTACTCGCGAAGGGGGAGCTCCTACGAGCAGTACTTC
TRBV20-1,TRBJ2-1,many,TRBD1,CSARSNRGRINNEQFF,TGCAGTGCTAGATCGAACAGGGGGCGGATTAACAATGAGCAGTTCTTC
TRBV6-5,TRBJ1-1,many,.,CASSYLPPLNTEAFF,TGTGCCAGCAGTTACCTCCCCCCTTTGAACACTGAAGCTTTCTTT
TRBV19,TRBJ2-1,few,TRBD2,CASSIRTSGSSYNEQFF,TGTGCCAGTAGCATTAGGACTAGCGGGAGCTCCTACAATGAGCAGTTCTTC
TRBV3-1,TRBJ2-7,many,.,CASSQGPRPRIYEQYF,TGTGCCAGCAGCCAAGGTCCGCGGCCTAGGATCTACGAGCAGTACTTC
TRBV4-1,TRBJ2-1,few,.,CASSQEGSLTPPYNEQFF,TGCGCCAGCAGCCAAGAGGGCTCTCTGACCCCTCCCTACAATGAGCAGTTCTTC
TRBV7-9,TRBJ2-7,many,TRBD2,CASSLSPRAGVSYEQYF,TGTGCCAGCAGCTTATCTCCTAGAGCGGGAGTGTCGTACGAGCAGTACTTC
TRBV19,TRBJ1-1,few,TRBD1,CASSYTGGSTEAFF,TGTGCCAGTAGTTACACAGGGGGAAGCACTGAAGCTTTCTTT
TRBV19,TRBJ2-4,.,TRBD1,CACSSEDRDDTRIQAKNIQYF,TGTGCCTGTAGTTCAGAGGACAGGGACGATACTAGGATACAAGCCAAAAACATTCAGTACTTC
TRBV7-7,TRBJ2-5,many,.,CASSFYASTIPRTQYF,TGTGCTAGCAGCTTTTATGCCTCAACCATCCCCCGGACCCAGTACTTC
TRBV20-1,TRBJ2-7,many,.,CSARGDTRRAYEQYF,TGCAGTGCTAGAGGGGACACCCGGCGGGCCTACGAGCAGTACTTC
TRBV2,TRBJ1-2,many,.,CASSEAEMHYPHHGYTF,TGTGCCAGCAGTGAAGCGGAGATGCACTATCCTCATCATGGCTACACCTTC
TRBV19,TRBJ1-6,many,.,CASSIVSSYNSPLHF,TGTGCCAGTAGTATCGTGAGCTCCTATAATTCACCCCTCCACTTT
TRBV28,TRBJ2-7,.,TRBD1,CASSQGQTISYEQYF,TGTGCCAGCAGTCAGGGACAGACAATCTCCTACGAGCAGTACTTC
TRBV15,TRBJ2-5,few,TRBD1,CATSRDRDSQETQYF,TGTGCCACCAGCAGGGACCGGGACAGCCAAGAGACCCAGTACTTC
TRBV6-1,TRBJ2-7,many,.,CASSMTSFYEQYF,TGTGCCAGCAGTATGACTAGTTTCTACGAGCAGTACTTC
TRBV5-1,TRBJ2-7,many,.,CASGVERTSYEQYF,TGCGCCAGCGGGGTGGAACGTACCTCCTACGAGCAGTACTTC
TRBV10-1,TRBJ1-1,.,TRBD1,CASSEPGQLNTEAFF,TGCGCCAGCAGTGAACCGGGACAGCTGAACACTGAAGCTTTCTTT
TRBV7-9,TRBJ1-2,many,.,CASSNTGSHYGYTF,TGTGCCAGCAGTAACACAGGGTCCCACTATGGCTACACCTTC